Listed below are T cell receptor beta chains from one sample, sequenced in a study of T cells in Graves' hyperthyroidism and ophthalmopathy. TCRdb re-called the multiplex PCR reads through MiXCR, storing one row per CDR3 protein. The sample yields 200,000 to 250,000 distinct CDR3 sequences, about a sixth seen once. The sample was blood. Receptor source: a woman younger than 35 with Graves' ophthalmopathy. CDR3s include the opening cysteine and the closing phenylalanine or tryptophan. The D gene is left open where the match is weak. Where a row states a size, it is once, few, many or the class of an expanded clone; other rows omit it.

j_call: TRBJ2-2
v_call: TRBV5-5
clone_size: many
d_call: -
cdr3_nt: TGTGCCAGCAGCTTGTTCGGAGGCTCGACTACCTACACCGGGGAGCTGTTTTTT
cdr3_aa: CASSLFGGSTTYTGELFF

j_call: TRBJ2-7
v_call: TRBV19
clone_size: many
d_call: -
cdr3_nt: TGTGCCACTGCGGCAGGGGGAGGCTACGAGCAGTACTTC
cdr3_aa: CATAAGGGYEQYF

j_call: TRBJ1-2
v_call: TRBV20-1
clone_size: many
d_call: -
cdr3_nt: TGCAGTGCTCCACCGGGACTGGGGGGCTACACCTTC
cdr3_aa: CSAPPGLGGYTF

j_call: TRBJ1-1
v_call: TRBV4-1
clone_size: few
d_call: -
cdr3_nt: TGCGCCAGCAGCCAGGATTTAGCACGGGACCCCTCTCGTACTGAAGCTTTCTTT
cdr3_aa: CASSQDLARDPSRTEAFF

j_call: TRBJ2-2
v_call: TRBV9
clone_size: many
d_call: -
cdr3_nt: TGTGCCAGCAGCCCACCGTTGGGACCCTACACCGGGGAGCTGTTTTTT
cdr3_aa: CASSPPLGPYTGELFF

j_call: TRBJ1-2
v_call: TRBV20-1
clone_size: many
d_call: TRBD1
cdr3_nt: TGCAGTGCTAGAAAACAGGGGAACTATGGCTACACCTTC
cdr3_aa: CSARKQGNYGYTF

j_call: TRBJ2-1
v_call: TRBV20-1
clone_size: many
d_call: TRBD2
cdr3_nt: TGCAGTGCTCAACGAGGACTAGCGGGGTACAATGAGCAGTTCTTC
cdr3_aa: CSAQRGLAGYNEQFF

j_call: TRBJ2-5
v_call: TRBV20-1
clone_size: many
d_call: -
cdr3_nt: TGCAGTGCTCAACAGGCGTACCAAGAGACCCAGTACTTC
cdr3_aa: CSAQQAYQETQYF

j_call: TRBJ2-7
v_call: TRBV20-1
clone_size: many
d_call: -
cdr3_nt: TGCAGTGCTAGAGATTGGGCCGCCTACGAGCAGTACTTC
cdr3_aa: CSARDWAAYEQYF

j_call: TRBJ1-1
v_call: TRBV29-1
clone_size: -
d_call: TRBD1
cdr3_nt: TGCAGCGCCGGACAGGGGGCGCGGCGCGGAGCTTTCTTT
cdr3_aa: CSAGQGARRGAFF

j_call: TRBJ1-4
v_call: TRBV5-5
clone_size: many
d_call: -
cdr3_nt: TGTGCCAGCAGCGAAGGACAGTCAACTAATGAAAAACTGTTTTTT
cdr3_aa: CASSEGQSTNEKLFF

j_call: TRBJ2-1
v_call: TRBV9
clone_size: once
d_call: -
cdr3_nt: TGTGCCAGCAGCGGCGGGTTTGGGAATGAGCAGTTCTTC
cdr3_aa: CASSGGFGNEQFF

j_call: TRBJ2-1
v_call: TRBV28
clone_size: many
d_call: TRBD1
cdr3_nt: TGTGCCAGCAGTTCCAACCCCCGGGACAGGGCTAGGAGGGAGCAGTTCTTC
cdr3_aa: CASSSNPRDRARREQFF

j_call: TRBJ2-7
v_call: TRBV20-1
clone_size: -
d_call: TRBD2
cdr3_nt: TGCAGTGCCCGGGGACTAGCGGGATTCGAGCAGTACTTC
cdr3_aa: CSARGLAGFEQYF

j_call: TRBJ2-1
v_call: TRBV6-4
clone_size: few
d_call: TRBD2
cdr3_nt: TGTGCCAGCACCCCACCCCTACCCTGGGGGACTAATCATGAGCAGTTCTTC
cdr3_aa: CASTPPLPWGTNHEQFF

j_call: TRBJ2-1
v_call: TRBV11-2
clone_size: -
d_call: TRBD2
cdr3_nt: TGTGCCAGCTCATATGGCCCCGGGACTAGCGGGGGTTCGAGTGAGCAGTTCTTC
cdr3_aa: CASSYGPGTSGGSSEQFF

j_call: TRBJ2-3
v_call: TRBV24-1
clone_size: many
d_call: TRBD2
cdr3_nt: TGTGCCACCAGTGATTCCCTAATACCGGGACTAGCGGGGGAGGTTGCAGATACGCAGTATTTT
cdr3_aa: CATSDSLIPGLAGEVADTQYF

j_call: TRBJ1-1
v_call: TRBV6-1
clone_size: -
d_call: -
cdr3_nt: TGTGCCAGCAGTGAAGCGTACAGGGTGAACACTGAAGCTTTCTTT
cdr3_aa: CASSEAYRVNTEAFF

j_call: TRBJ2-7
v_call: TRBV7-2
clone_size: many
d_call: -
cdr3_nt: TGTGCCAGCAGCCCGGACACATACCCCTACGAGCAGTACTTC
cdr3_aa: CASSPDTYPYEQYF

j_call: TRBJ2-1
v_call: TRBV5-1
clone_size: many
d_call: -
cdr3_nt: TGCGCCAGCAGCTTTGAAGGGTTGGATGAGCAGTTCTTC
cdr3_aa: CASSFEGLDEQFF

j_call: TRBJ2-3
v_call: TRBV7-9
clone_size: many
d_call: -
cdr3_nt: TGTGCCAGCAGCTCATCCGGGTCTCACACAGATACGCAGTATTTT
cdr3_aa: CASSSSGSHTDTQYF

j_call: TRBJ1-2
v_call: TRBV18
clone_size: many
d_call: -
cdr3_nt: TGTGCCAGCTCACCACCAGGGCTCTCGGGTGGCTACACCTTC
cdr3_aa: CASSPPGLSGGYTF

j_call: TRBJ1-5
v_call: TRBV27
clone_size: -
d_call: TRBD1
cdr3_nt: TGTGCCAGCAGTTGGAACGGACAGGGTCGAAATCAGCCCCAGCATTTT
cdr3_aa: CASSWNGQGRNQPQHF

j_call: TRBJ1-6
v_call: TRBV27
clone_size: many
d_call: -
cdr3_nt: TGTGCCAGCTGCCCGACGGGAAATTCACCCCTCCACTTT
cdr3_aa: CASCPTGNSPLHF

j_call: TRBJ2-1
v_call: TRBV10-3
clone_size: many
d_call: -
cdr3_nt: TGTGCCATCAGTGGGGGGCTGAACAATGAGCAGTTCTTC
cdr3_aa: CAISGGLNNEQFF

j_call: TRBJ2-7
v_call: TRBV11-2
clone_size: once
d_call: TRBD2
cdr3_nt: TGTGCCAGCAGTAACCCGGGAGGCAGGAGCTACGAGCAGTACTTC
cdr3_aa: CASSNPGGRSYEQYF

j_call: TRBJ2-3
v_call: TRBV28
clone_size: many
d_call: TRBD2
cdr3_nt: TGTGCCAGCAGCAGACTAGCGGACACAGATACGCAGTATTTT
cdr3_aa: CASSRLADTDTQYF

j_call: TRBJ1-1
v_call: TRBV7-2
clone_size: many
d_call: -
cdr3_nt: TGTGCCAGCAGCCCACAGGGAATGGGCACTGAAGCTTTCTTT
cdr3_aa: CASSPQGMGTEAFF